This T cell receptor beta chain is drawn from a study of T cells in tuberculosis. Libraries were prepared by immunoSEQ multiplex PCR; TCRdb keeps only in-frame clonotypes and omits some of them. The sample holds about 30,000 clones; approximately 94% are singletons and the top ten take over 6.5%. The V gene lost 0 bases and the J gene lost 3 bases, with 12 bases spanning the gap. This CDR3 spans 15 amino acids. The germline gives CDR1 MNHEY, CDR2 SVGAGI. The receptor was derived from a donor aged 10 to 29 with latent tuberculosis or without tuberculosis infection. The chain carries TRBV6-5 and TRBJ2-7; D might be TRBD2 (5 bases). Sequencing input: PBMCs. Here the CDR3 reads CASSYSGIRGYEQYF. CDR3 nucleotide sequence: TGTGCCAGCAGTTACTCCGGGATTCGGGGCTACGAGCAGTACTTC.